This T cell receptor (beta chain) emerged from a study of post-analysis software for immune sequencing data. Whole-study findings and limits: Four to six TRBV segments appeared more often in patients than in controls, and TRBV5-6, TRBV5-1 and TRBV20-1 were among these.

CDR1 SGDLS and CDR2 YYNGEE come from the germline V gene. V lost 3 bases, J lost 7 bases, and 16 bases lay in between. The CDR3 loop spans 15 amino acids. Built from TCR beta cDNA, the libraries had unique molecular identifiers in them. TCRdb re-called the PCR reads with MiXCR, one entry per CDR3 protein. The repertoire consists of some 890,000 distinct CDR3 sequences, with under 70% occurring once and the leading ten covering roughly 4.4%. This clonotype showed up just a few times. The antigen is not known. This chain joins TRBV9 and TRBJ1-4; D is unclear. This receptor was obtained from a girl between 5 and 17 years old with multiple sclerosis. Sequencing was done on a sample of blood. CDR3 protein: CASSASPKPGEKLFF. CDR3 in DNA: TGTGCCAGCAGCGCCAGCCCTAAACCGGGTGAAAAACTGTTTTTT.